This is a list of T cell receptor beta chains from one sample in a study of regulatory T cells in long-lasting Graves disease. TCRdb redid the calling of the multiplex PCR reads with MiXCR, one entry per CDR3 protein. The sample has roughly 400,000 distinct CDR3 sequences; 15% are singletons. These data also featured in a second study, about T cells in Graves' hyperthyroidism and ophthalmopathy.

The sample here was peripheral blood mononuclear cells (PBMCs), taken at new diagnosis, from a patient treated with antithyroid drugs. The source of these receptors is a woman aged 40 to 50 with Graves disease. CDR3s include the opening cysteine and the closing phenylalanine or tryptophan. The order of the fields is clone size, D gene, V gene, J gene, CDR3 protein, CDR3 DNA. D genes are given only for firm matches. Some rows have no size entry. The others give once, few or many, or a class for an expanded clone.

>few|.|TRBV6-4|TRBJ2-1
CASSYGREEQFF
TGTGCCAGCAGTTACGGGCGAGAGGAGCAGTTCTTC
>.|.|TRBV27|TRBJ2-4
CASSLSSGVGKNIQYF
TGTGCCAGCAGTTTATCGTCAGGGGTGGGCAAAAACATTCAGTACTTC
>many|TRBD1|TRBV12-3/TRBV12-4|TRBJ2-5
CASSFAGGKETQYF
TGTGCCAGCAGTTTCGCAGGGGGCAAGGAGACCCAGTACTTC
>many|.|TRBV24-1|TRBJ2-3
CATSDLSAIDPDTQYF
TGTGCCACCAGTGATTTGAGCGCGATAGACCCAGATACGCAGTATTTT
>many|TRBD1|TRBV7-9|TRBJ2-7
CASSQTGTGVSGAEQYF
TGTGCCAGCAGCCAAACCGGGACAGGGGTTAGCGGGGCCGAGCAGTACTTC
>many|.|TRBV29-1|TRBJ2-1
CSVRDGDYNEQFF
TGCAGCGTCAGGGATGGGGATTACAATGAGCAGTTCTTC
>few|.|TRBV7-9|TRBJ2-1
CASSLNTRGVPNEQFF
TGTGCCAGCAGTTTAAACACCCGTGGGGTTCCGAATGAGCAGTTCTTC
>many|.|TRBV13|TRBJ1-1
CASSSTGPATEAFF
TGTGCCAGCAGTTCTACAGGGCCGGCCACTGAAGCTTTCTTT
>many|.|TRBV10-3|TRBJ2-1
CAGGGTYNEQFF
TGTGCCGGTGGCGGGACCTACAATGAGCAGTTCTTC
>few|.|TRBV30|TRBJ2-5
CAFGQIQETQYF
TGTGCCTTCGGACAGATTCAAGAGACCCAGTACTTC
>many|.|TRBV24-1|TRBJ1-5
CATSGPRDGIARGPQHF
TGTGCCACCAGTGGTCCCCGGGACGGCATTGCGAGGGGTCCCCAGCATTTT
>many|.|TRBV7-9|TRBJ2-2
CASSPVLANTGELFF
TGTGCCAGCAGCCCCGTGCTAGCTAACACCGGGGAGCTGTTTTTT
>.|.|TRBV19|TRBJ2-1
CASRGSNEQFF
TGTGCCAGCCGAGGTAGCAATGAGCAGTTCTTC
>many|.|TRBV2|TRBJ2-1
CASSDPTYNEQFF
TGTGCCAGCAGTGACCCTACCTACAATGAGCAGTTCTTC
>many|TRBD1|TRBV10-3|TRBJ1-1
CAIRDRVGTEAFF
TGTGCCATCAGGGACAGGGTAGGCACTGAAGCTTTCTTT
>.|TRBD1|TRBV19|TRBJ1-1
CASRIQGAGGTEAFF
TGTGCCAGTCGTATACAGGGGGCGGGGGGCACTGAAGCTTTCTTT
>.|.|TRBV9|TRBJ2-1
CASSVFADVYVYNEQFF
TGTGCCAGCAGCGTCTTCGCCGACGTCTATGTATACAATGAGCAGTTCTTC
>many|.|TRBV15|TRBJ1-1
CATSRDRGPFEAFF
TGTGCCACCAGCAGAGATCGCGGACCTTTTGAAGCTTTCTTT